The rows below give T cell receptor beta chains drawn from one sample of a study of shared clonotypes between healthy human individuals. Measured with immunoSEQ multiplex PCR; TCRdb has only the in-frame clones, and not every one. The sample lists 730,000 or so clones, approximately 79% occurring once. Sequencing was done on a sample of memory CD4+ T cells sorted from blood. All receptors come from a woman aged 25 to 45 in good health. Each CDR3 is given with its conserved first and last residue. Each record gives: clone size, V gene, J gene, D gene, CDR3 protein, CDR3 DNA. A D gene is named only where the DNA matches it firmly. Clone size is given for some rows only: seen once, a few or many times, or a class if the clone is expanded.

NA	TRBV18	TRBJ1-2	TRBD1	CASSPDRDAYGYTF	TGTGCCAGCTCACCAGACAGGGATGCCTATGGCTACACCTTC
NA	TRBV28	TRBJ2-7	NA	CASSLPPSSSGEQYF	TGTGCCAGCAGTTTACCCCCCAGCTCCTCCGGGGAGCAGTACTTC
few	TRBV30	TRBJ1-2	NA	CAWSVPRPSRLGYTF	TGTGCCTGGAGTGTACCGCGACCGAGTCGGTTGGGCTACACCTTC
NA	TRBV9	TRBJ1-2	NA	CASSATASLGGYTF	TGTGCCAGCAGTGCCACCGCCTCCCTTGGTGGCTACACCTTC
NA	TRBV9	TRBJ2-1	NA	CASSVGQPLNEQFF	TGTGCCAGCAGCGTAGGACAGCCGCTCAATGAGCAGTTCTTC
NA	TRBV6-4	TRBJ2-2	TRBD1	CASSDGGQGNTGELFF	TGTGCCAGCAGTGATGGAGGACAGGGTAACACCGGGGAGCTGTTTTTT
NA	TRBV6-5	TRBJ2-5	NA	CASSHDRSRETQYF	TGTGCCAGCAGCCACGACAGGAGTCGAGAGACCCAGTACTTC
NA	TRBV4-1	TRBJ2-5	NA	CASSQGIQETQYF	TGCGCCAGCAGCCAAGGTATCCAAGAGACCCAGTACTTC
few	TRBV28	TRBJ1-5	NA	CASSSGGNQPQHF	TGTGCCAGCAGTTCAGGGGGCAATCAGCCCCAGCATTTT
NA	TRBV28	TRBJ1-1	TRBD1	CASSLASGGFTEAFF	TGTGCCAGCAGTTTAGCTTCAGGGGGCTTTACTGAAGCTTTCTTT
NA	TRBV10-3	TRBJ1-5	NA	CAISDGGQPQHF	TGTGCCATCAGTGACGGAGGTCAGCCCCAGCATTTT
NA	TRBV25-1	TRBJ2-5	TRBD1	CASSEVGTGLSKETQYF	TGTGCCAGCAGTGAGGTTGGGACAGGATTGTCCAAAGAGACCCAGTACTTC
few	TRBV15	TRBJ2-5	NA	CATSNRQSPWETQYF	TGTGCCACCAGCAACCGACAGTCCCCTTGGGAGACCCAGTACTTC
NA	TRBV18	TRBJ2-7	TRBD2	CASSPYGTSGRMYNEQYF	TGTGCCAGCTCACCTTACGGGACTAGCGGGAGGATGTACAACGAGCAGTACTTC
NA	TRBV4-1	TRBJ2-1	TRBD2	CASRKGTSGTSYNEQFF	TGCGCCAGCAGGAAAGGGACTAGCGGGACCAGTTACAATGAGCAGTTCTTC
NA	TRBV19	TRBJ2-5	NA	CASRYRGQEETQYF	TGTGCCAGTAGGTATCGGGGGCAAGAAGAGACCCAGTACTTC
NA	TRBV9	TRBJ2-7	NA	CASSVMGQAYEQYF	TGTGCCAGCAGCGTAATGGGACAAGCCTACGAGCAGTACTTC
NA	TRBV7-2	TRBJ2-1	TRBD2	CASSRTSGSYNEQFF	TGTGCCAGCAGCCGGACTAGCGGCTCCTACAATGAGCAGTTCTTC
NA	TRBV6-1	TRBJ2-6	NA	CASSGPGANVLTF	TGTGCCAGCAGTGGGCCTGGGGCCAACGTCCTGACTTTC
NA	TRBV28	TRBJ2-7	NA	CASSTRISYEQYF	TGTGCCAGCAGTACCCGGATATCCTACGAGCAGTACTTC
NA	TRBV10-3	TRBJ1-1	NA	CAISEAQGRSTEAFF	TGTGCCATCAGTGAGGCACAGGGTAGGAGCACTGAAGCTTTCTTT
few	TRBV6-6	TRBJ1-5	NA	CASSYYGGGSNQPQHF	TGTGCCAGCAGTTACTACGGGGGCGGTTCAAATCAGCCCCAGCATTTT